Below are 19 T cell receptor beta chains sequenced from a single sample in a study of PD-L1 blockade in urothelial cancer. Clones were read by immunoSEQ multiplex PCR, and TCRdb kept only the in-frame ones, dropping some. The table includes about 120,000 clones, around 86% detected once. As for time point: peripheral blood 6 weeks after treatment start. The specimen was PBMCs, collected around atezolizumab (anti-PD-L1) treatment. The receptors originated from a man between 50 and 59 years old with urothelial cancer.

This sequence joins TRBV7-9 and TRBJ1-1; maybe TRBD1 (6 bases). The CDR3 length is 11 residues. V shed 1 base and J shed 10 bases, with 7 bases lying between them. Germline lookup yields CDR1 SEHNR and CDR2 FQNEAQ (reference sequence). The CDR3 here is CASSLEGGAFF. In nucleotides, the CDR3 is TGTGCCAGCAGCTTAGAAGGGGGAGCTTTCTTT.

This chain connects TRBV14 to TRBJ2-1, with D perhaps TRBD1 (6 bases). The germline CDR1 and CDR2 sequences are SGHDN and FVKESK. V was trimmed by 4 bases and J by 3 bases, leaving 13 bases between them. The CDR3 has 15 amino acids. Written as DNA, the CDR3 is TGTGCCAGCAGCCCTACCAGGGGATACTACAATGAGCAGTTCTTC. Amino acids: CASSPTRGYYNEQFF.

The rearrangement joins TRBV18 to TRBJ2-3; 10 bases line up with TRBD1. The germline gives CDR1 KGHSH, CDR2 LQKENI. The CDR3 spans 16 residues. With V trimmed by 0 bases and J by 3 bases, 3 bases remained unmatched. Here the CDR3 reads CASSPPRTGGTDTQYF. CDR3 nucleotides: TGTGCCAGCTCACCACCGAGGACAGGGGGAACAGATACGCAGTATTTT.

This rearrangement joins TRBV7-9 to TRBJ2-2; TRBD2 agrees at 12 bases. V was pared by 7 bases and J by 7 bases, with 10 bases of the junction left unmatched. The CDR3 extends over 16 amino acids. The germline V gene has CDR1 SEHNR and CDR2 FQNEAQ (reference sequence). CDR3 in DNA: TGTGCCAGCACTACACGACTAGCGGGAGTAGACGGGGAGCTGTTTTTT. This encodes CASTTRLAGVDGELFF.

In this sample, this clone turned up once. This chain links TRBV28 with TRBJ2-7; D uncertain. Germline loops: CDR1 MDHEN, CDR2 SYDVKM. The germline V and J ends were trimmed by 3 bases and 0 bases, with 9 bases remaining between them. The CDR3 consists of 14 residues. The CDR3 loop is CASSFPPNSYEQYF. The CDR3 DNA reads TGTGCCAGCAGTTTTCCCCCTAACTCCTACGAGCAGTACTTC.

The chain recombines TRBV5-4 with TRBJ1-3; D call uncertain. The germline V gene encodes CDR1 SGHNT and CDR2 YYREEE (reference sequence). The CDR3 covers 14 residues. Trimming stripped 0 bases from V and 4 bases from J, with 8 bases between. This chain's CDR3 is CASSLGMAGNTIYF. The CDR3 DNA reads TGTGCCAGCAGCTTGGGCATGGCCGGAAACACCATATATTTT.

The rearrangement uses TRBV7-9 and TRBJ2-3; D gene uncertain. This CDR3 is built from 12 residues. Germline-derived CDR1 and CDR2 are SEHNR and FQNEAQ (reference sequence). V lost 1 base, J lost 6 bases, and 5 bases lay in between. CDR3 DNA: TGTGCCAGCAGCTTAGAACTGGATACGCAGTATTTT. Translation gives CASSLELDTQYF.

J is TRBJ1-1 and V is TRBV7-3, with TRBD1 matching over 8 bases. Trimming cost V 2 bases and J 2 bases; bases outside gene matches: 4. The germline CDR1 and CDR2 sequences are SGHTA and FQGTGA. CDR3 size: 15 residues. The CDR3 region is CASSLSSGGNTEAFF. The CDR3, as DNA: TGTGCCAGCAGCTTATCTTCAGGGGGCAACACTGAAGCTTTCTTT.

The V gene is TRBV6-4, the J gene TRBJ2-2; TRBD2 aligns across 11 bases. After removal of 6 bases from V and 2 bases from J, the junction contained 5 bases not matched to a gene. Germline loops: CDR1 MRHNA, CDR2 SNTAGT. The length of the CDR3 is 16 residues. The CDR3 spells CASRGTSGLNTGELFF. The DNA of the CDR3 is TGTGCCAGCAGAGGGACTAGCGGACTCAACACCGGGGAGCTGTTTTTT.

The genes are TRBV2 and TRBJ2-3, with 9 bases matching TRBD2. Trimming cost V 7 bases and J 0 bases; bases outside gene matches: 5. The germline V gene has CDR1 SNHLY and CDR2 FYNNEI. The CDR3 sequence is 15 residues long. This CDR3 is CASNLAGSSTDTQYF. DNA of the CDR3: TGTGCCAGCAACCTAGCGGGGTCTAGCACAGATACGCAGTATTTT. Complete variable domain (other parts from reference TRBV2 and TRBJ2-3): EPEVTQTPSHQVTQMGQEVILRCVPISNHLYFYWYRQILGQKVEFLVSFYNNEISEKSEIFDDQFSVERPDGSNFTLKIRSTKLEDSAMYFCASNLAGSSTDTQYFGPGTRLTVL.

The chain carries TRBV5-1 and TRBJ1-1, with a possible D match to TRBD1 (5 bases). The CDR3 runs to 15 residues. Trimming left V 0 bases short and J 1 base short, with 10 bases between. In germline, CDR1 is SGHRS, CDR2 YFSETQ. The CDR3 DNA follows: TGCGCCAGCAGCTTGGTCGTCGGGGGGAACACTGAAGCTTTCTTT. The encoded protein is CASSLVVGGNTEAFF.

In this sample, this clone turned up a few times. This rearrangement joins TRBV7-8 to TRBJ2-1; 10 bases agree with TRBD2. The CDR3 totals 16 residues. Germline V gene lookup returns CDR1 SGHVS and CDR2 FQNEAQ. V lost 5 bases and J lost 8; bases outside the gene matches: 12. In DNA, the CDR3 is TGTGCCAGCAGCCCAACCCCTAGCGGGAGTCCTTATGAGCAGTTCTTC. It specifies CASSPTPSGSPYEQFF.

This clone was seen a single time. The CDR3 sequence: CASSPGGQHEQYF. Here the CDR3 DNA reads TGTGCCAGCTCACCAGGGGGACAGCACGAGCAGTACTTC. The J gene is TRBJ2-7, the V gene TRBV18; 7 nucleotides line up with TRBD1. The junction had 3 bases not matched to a gene; V was cut back by 2 bases and J by 5 bases. Germline V lookup: CDR1 KGHSH, CDR2 LQKENI. This CDR3 has 13 residues.

The chain links TRBV15 to TRBJ2-3; no definite D call. From germline, CDR1 is LNHNV and CDR2 YYDKDF (reference sequence). V lost 1 base to trimming and J lost 0 bases, with 11 bases between them. There are 16 residues in the CDR3. The CDR3 coding sequence is TGTGCCACCAGCAGAGCTCCGTCCTCTAGCACAGATACGCAGTATTTT. Its translation: CATSRAPSSSTDTQYF.

This clone was recorded once. J is TRBJ1-6 and V is TRBV9, with a weak D call TRBD1 (5 bases). The CDR3 covers 15 residues. V lost 2 bases to trimming and J lost 4 bases, with 10 bases between them. Germline CDR1 reads SGDLS; CDR2 reads YYNGEE. This CDR3 is CASSVSGDYNSPLHF. In nucleotides, the CDR3 is TGTGCCAGCAGCGTGTCGGGGGATTATAATTCACCCCTCCACTTT.

The rearrangement links TRBV19 to TRBJ2-3, with TRBD2 matching 7 bases. This CDR3 is built from 15 residues. Germline V gives CDR1 LNHDA, CDR2 SQIVND (reference sequence). V dropped 3 bases and J dropped 5; count of bases not matched to a gene: 8. CDR3 bases: TGTGCCAGTAGTATCGGGACTACAGGTGGAGATACGCAGTATTTT. Translation: CASSIGTTGGDTQYF.

This chain uses TRBV6-6 with TRBJ1-4, with 7 bases fitting TRBD1. This CDR3 has 15 amino acids. Trimming cost V 3 bases and J 7 bases; bases outside gene matches: 8. The germline V gene encodes CDR1 MNHNY and CDR2 SVGAGI (reference sequence). The CDR3, as DNA: TGTGCCAGCAGTTATGGACAGGCTGTCACTGAAAAACTGTTTTTT. Amino acid sequence: CASSYGQAVTEKLFF.

The chain is built from TRBV2 and TRBJ1-4; D is perhaps TRBD1 (6 bases). CDR1 and CDR2 from the germline V gene are SNHLY and FYNNEI. With 6 bases removed from V and 6 bases from J, the gap between germline ends came to 11 bases. The length of the CDR3 is 13 residues. The CDR3 nucleotides are TGTGCCAGCAGAAGGGGGTTAGATGAAAAACTGTTTTTT. Its protein is CASRRGLDEKLFF.

V gene TRBV30 combines with J gene TRBJ2-1, with 10 nucleotides matching TRBD2. Unmatched junction bases numbered 7, after V lost 4 bases and J lost 7 bases. From germline, CDR1 is GTSNPN and CDR2 SVGIG (reference sequence). The CDR3 covers 14 residues. DNA of the CDR3: TGTGCCTGGAATCCGGGACTAGCGTATAATGAGCAGTTCTTC. Its translation: CAWNPGLAYNEQFF.